Presented here are 23 T cell receptor beta chains from one specimen sequenced in a study of blood T cell repertoires in COVID-19. Some clones are missing from TCRdb's copy, which holds only in-frame ones; the method was immunoSEQ multiplex PCR. Seen here are around 45,000 clones, roughly 89% observed once, and the top ten hold approximately 13%. Sequencing was performed on peripheral blood. The receptor source for this set is a man at least 80 years old with acute or convalescent COVID-19.

In nucleotides, the CDR3 is TGTGCCAGCAGTCTCAGGGCTGGCTACACCTTC. Translation gives CASSLRAGYTF. The J gene is TRBJ1-2, the V gene TRBV6-6; weak D call: TRBD1 (5 bases). Germline loops: CDR1 MNHNY, CDR2 SVGAGI (reference sequence). CDR3 length equals 11 residues. The V end lost 5 bases, the J end lost 7 bases, and 8 bases lay between the germline ends.

The chain joins TRBV28 to TRBJ2-7; 10 bases fit TRBD2. This CDR3 is built from 15 residues. V trimming: 6 bases; J trimming: 5 bases; junction bases outside the gene matches: 10. The germline V gene encodes CDR1 MDHEN and CDR2 SYDVKM. The CDR3 region has the DNA TGTGCCAGCAGCCCCTCCGGGACTAGCGCCCACGAGCAGTACTTC. Protein sequence: CASSPSGTSAHEQYF.

The table lists this clone with a count of one. The chain uses TRBV5-1 and TRBJ1-1; D unresolved. Trimming shortened V by 4 bases and J by 1 base, and 14 bases separated the two germline ends. CDR1 and CDR2 (germline): SGHRS, YFSETQ. This CDR3 region has 15 residues. The DNA for the CDR3 is TGCGCCAGCAGCGCCCTGAGGGAAAAGAACACTGAAGCTTTCTTT. Translated: CASSALREKNTEAFF.

The chain is built from TRBV28 and TRBJ2-1; D perhaps matches TRBD2 (6 bases). Germline CDR1 MDHEN, CDR2 SYDVKM. This CDR3 has 15 amino acids. The germline V and J ends were trimmed by 1 base and 16 bases, with 23 bases remaining between them. DNA for the CDR3: TGTGCCAGCAGTTTATTAGGCGGGGCAGCCCTCCCCAGTTTCTTC. It translates to CASSLLGGAALPSFF.

This sequence joins TRBV2 and TRBJ2-6; D ambiguous. The CDR3 extends over 15 amino acids. V lost 6 bases, J lost 2 bases, and 11 bases lay in between. Germline values: CDR1 SNHLY, CDR2 FYNNEI. CDR3 coding DNA: TGTGCCAGCAGGCCGGAGCTGGCTGGGGCCAACGTCCTGACTTTC. Protein: CASRPELAGANVLTF. The full variable domain, its missing parts supplied by reference TRBV2 and TRBJ2-6, is EPEVTQTPSHQVTQMGQEVILRCVPISNHLYFYWYRQILGQKVEFLVSFYNNEISEKSEIFDDQFSVERPDGSNFTLKIRSTKLEDSAMYFCASRPELAGANVLTFGAGSRLTVL.

The gene calls are TRBV2 and TRBJ1-5, with 7 positions matching TRBD1. The CDR3 is 16 amino acids. The J segment lost 5 bases and the V segment lost 6 bases, leaving 13 bases of the junction unmatched. Germline assignment: CDR1 SNHLY and CDR2 FYNNEI. CDR3 in DNA: TGTGCCAGCAGCCGGATTAGCAGGGGGTCGGATCAGCCCCAGCATTTT. Protein sequence: CASSRISRGSDQPQHF. Drawing the rest from reference TRBV2 and TRBJ1-5, the complete variable domain is EPEVTQTPSHQVTQMGQEVILRCVPISNHLYFYWYRQILGQKVEFLVSFYNNEISEKSEIFDDQFSVERPDGSNFTLKIRSTKLEDSAMYFCASSRISRGSDQPQHFGDGTRLSIL.

The chain combines TRBV7-3 with TRBJ2-3, with a tentative D call TRBD2 (6 bases). V shed 4 bases and J shed 4 bases, with 12 bases lying between them. The CDR3 contains 14 residues. Per the germline V gene, CDR1 is SGHTA and CDR2 is FQGTGA. Here the CDR3 DNA reads TGTGCCAGCAGCTCAACCGGGGGTGCAGATACGCAGTATTTT. Amino acids: CASSSTGGADTQYF.

J is TRBJ1-5 and V is TRBV28; a weak D match, TRBD1 (6 bases). V gave up 6 bases and J gave up 6 bases, with 18 bases separating them. There are 15 residues in the CDR3. Germline V lookup: CDR1 MDHEN, CDR2 SYDVKM. The CDR3 is CASSYPMGAGQPQHF. The CDR3, as DNA: TGTGCCAGCAGCTATCCTATGGGGGCTGGTCAGCCCCAGCATTTT.

This chain connects TRBV2 to TRBJ2-3; 7 nucleotides agree with TRBD2. The ends lost 3 bases at V and 5 bases at J; junction bases unmatched: 5. The V gene's germline CDR1 is SNHLY and CDR2 FYNNEI. This CDR3 has 14 amino acids. The CDR3 sequence: CASSEGLAEDTQYF. Written as DNA, the CDR3 is TGTGCCAGCAGTGAGGGGCTAGCGGAAGATACGCAGTATTTT. Filled out from reference TRBV2 and TRBJ2-3, the complete variable domain reads EPEVTQTPSHQVTQMGQEVILRCVPISNHLYFYWYRQILGQKVEFLVSFYNNEISEKSEIFDDQFSVERPDGSNFTLKIRSTKLEDSAMYFCASSEGLAEDTQYFGPGTRLTVL.

This clone was recorded a few times. The genes are TRBV30 and TRBJ1-1; D ambiguous. The CDR3 is made up of 13 amino acids. The V end was cut by 4 bases, the J end by 1 base, with 10 bases between. Germline V CDR1 and CDR2: GTSNPN, SVGIG (reference sequence). CDR3 sequence reads: CAWTSRRNTEAFF. The CDR3 bases are TGTGCCTGGACGAGTCGTCGGAACACTGAAGCTTTCTTT.

The chain is built from TRBV11-2 and TRBJ2-3; TRBD2 agrees at 7 bases. The V and J ends lost 4 bases and 9 bases, in that order; junction bases with no gene match: 4. CDR3 length equals 12 residues. Germline-derived CDR1 and CDR2 are SGHAT and FQNNGV. This CDR3 reads CASSSSGVTQYF. CDR3 sequence (DNA): TGTGCCAGCAGCTCAAGCGGGGTGACGCAGTATTTT.

The CDR3 bases are TGTGCCAGCAGCGTGTCCTCAGGGCAGGAAGCTTTCTTT. This codes for CASSVSSGQEAFF. The chain is built from TRBV9 and TRBJ1-1; a weak D match, TRBD1 (5 bases). The CDR3 is made up of 13 amino acids. Germline values: CDR1 SGDLS, CDR2 YYNGEE. V was trimmed by 2 bases and J by 8 bases, leaving 13 bases between them. Looking up the rest from reference TRBV9 and TRBJ1-1 gives the full variable domain: DSGVTQTPKHLITATGQRVTLRCSPRSGDLSVYWYQQSLDQGLQFLIQYYNGEERAKGNILERFSAQQFPDLHSELNLSSLELGDSALYFCASSVSSGQEAFFGQGTRLTVV.

The chain has TRBV7-2 and TRBJ1-1; 9 nucleotides agree with TRBD1. The CDR3 runs 14 residues. CDR1 is SGHTA and CDR2 is FQGNSA in the germline V gene. The junction had 5 bases not matched to a gene; V was cut back by 4 bases and J by 5 bases. The DNA for the CDR3 is TGTGCCAGCAGCTCTACAGGGGGCGTAACTGAAGCTTTCTTT. It yields the protein CASSSTGGVTEAFF.

This chain connects TRBV28 to TRBJ2-2, with TRBD1 matching over 7 bases. The trim removed 3 bases at V and 4 bases at J, leaving 2 bases unmatched. In germline, CDR1 is MDHEN, CDR2 SYDVKM. The CDR3 runs 14 residues. CDR3 sequence: CASSFTGATGELFF. In DNA, the CDR3 is TGTGCCAGCAGTTTCACAGGGGCCACCGGGGAGCTGTTTTTT.

The chain couples TRBV9 to TRBJ2-3; 10 nucleotides line up with TRBD2. Unmatched junction bases numbered 9, after V lost 0 bases and J lost 5 bases. From germline, CDR1 is SGDLS and CDR2 YYNGEE. The CDR3 runs 17 residues. The CDR3 loop reads CASSVVASGGLGDTQYF. The CDR3 DNA reads as TGTGCCAGCAGCGTAGTGGCTAGCGGGGGCCTGGGAGATACGCAGTATTTT.

The chain joins TRBV2 to TRBJ2-5, with TRBD2 matching over 11 bases. In germline, CDR1 is SNHLY, CDR2 FYNNEI. V was pared by 5 bases and J by 3 bases, with 5 bases of the junction left unmatched. The CDR3 totals 15 residues. CDR3 loop: CASSNSGGAEETQYF. The CDR3 coding sequence is TGTGCCAGCAGTAATAGCGGGGGGGCCGAAGAGACCCAGTACTTC.

J is TRBJ1-1 and V is TRBV7-2; D not certain. Germline V gene data show CDR1 as SGHTA and CDR2 as FQGNSA. V was clipped by 1 base and J by 3 bases, with 3 bases between them. The CDR3 spans 12 residues. Here the CDR3 reads CASSLVDTEAFF. Here the CDR3 DNA reads TGTGCCAGCAGCTTAGTAGACACTGAAGCTTTCTTT.

The chain uses TRBV5-6 and TRBJ2-1; TRBD1 is a possible D gene (5 bases). The germline CDR1 and CDR2 sequences are SGHDT and YYEEEE. Trimming removed 2 bases at V and 4 bases at J, with 7 bases between. The length of the CDR3 is 13 residues. CDR3: CASSFSGYNEQFF. CDR3 nucleotide sequence: TGTGCCAGCAGCTTTTCAGGGTACAATGAGCAGTTCTTC.

The chain carries TRBV6-5 and TRBJ2-7, with D perhaps matching TRBD1 (6 bases). The CDR3 is 15 amino acids. The germline V and J ends were trimmed by 6 bases and 0 bases, with 15 bases remaining between them. In germline, CDR1 is MNHEY, CDR2 SVGAGI. The CDR3, as DNA: TGTGCCAGCAGCCTCGACAGGCGGAGCTCCTACGAGCAGTACTTC. Residues: CASSLDRRSSYEQYF.

J is TRBJ2-1 and V is TRBV2, with TRBD1 matching 7 bases. The J segment lost 5 bases and the V segment lost 3 bases, leaving 1 base of the junction unmatched. There are 13 residues in the CDR3. Germline V gene lookup returns CDR1 SNHLY and CDR2 FYNNEI. The CDR3 protein is CASSDRGHNEQFF. The CDR3 DNA reads as TGTGCCAGCAGTGATAGGGGGCACAATGAGCAGTTCTTC.

This chain uses TRBV2 with TRBJ1-1; perhaps TRBD1 as D (5 bases). From germline, CDR1 is SNHLY and CDR2 FYNNEI. With 4 bases removed from V and 1 base from J, the gap between germline ends came to 10 bases. The CDR3 extends over 14 amino acids. The DNA for the CDR3 is TGTGCCAGCAGTGGGGGACTTTCGAACACTGAAGCTTTCTTT. As protein: CASSGGLSNTEAFF.

The V call is TRBV5-1, the J call TRBJ2-7; D uncertain. The CDR3 sequence is 15 residues long. Germline CDR1 reads SGHRS; CDR2 reads YFSETQ. Deletions cut 0 bases from V and 1 base from J, with 11 bases between. CDR3 sequence reads: CASSLGPAFSYEQYF. The DNA for the CDR3 is TGCGCCAGCAGCTTGGGGCCAGCGTTTTCCTACGAGCAGTACTTC.

The chain uses TRBV6-1 and TRBJ1-1; 8 nucleotides align to TRBD1. Germline CDR1 reads MNHNS; CDR2 reads SASEGT. The CDR3 has 16 amino acids. Losses at the gene ends were 2 bases for V and 1 base for J; bases not matched to a gene: 6. The CDR3 sequence: CASSEKWTGKNTEAFF. Here the CDR3 DNA reads TGTGCCAGCAGTGAAAAGTGGACAGGGAAGAACACTGAAGCTTTCTTT.